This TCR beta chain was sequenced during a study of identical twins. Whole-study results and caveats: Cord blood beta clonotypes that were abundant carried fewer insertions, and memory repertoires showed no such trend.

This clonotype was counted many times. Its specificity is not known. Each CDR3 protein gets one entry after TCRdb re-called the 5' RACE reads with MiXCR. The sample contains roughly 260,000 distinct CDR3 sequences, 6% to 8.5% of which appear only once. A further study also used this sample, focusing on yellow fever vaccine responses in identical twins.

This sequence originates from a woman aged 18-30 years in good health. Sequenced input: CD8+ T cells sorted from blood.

The chain's CDR3 is CASSPRTGAYYGYTF. The CDR3 DNA is TGTGCCAGCAGCCCGCGGACAGGGGCCTACTATGGCTACACCTTC. The rearrangement uses TRBV3-1 and TRBJ1-2; 9 bases line up with TRBD1. CDR3 size: 15 residues. The J segment lost 3 bases and the V segment lost 4 bases, leaving 6 bases of the junction unmatched. The germline V gene has CDR1 LGHDT and CDR2 YNNKEL (reference sequence).